The 13 T cell receptor delta chains reported below all come from one sample, sequenced in a study of delta chains in infants with herpesvirus infections (dated by TCRdb to the early 2020s). Libraries were made using RT-PCR. Sequencing relied on an Illumina MiSeq. TCR cDNA was generated by reverse transcription of PBMC RNA with SuperScript II and gamma-chain- and delta-chain-specific primers. TCRdb reprocessed the public reads with the caller CATT; rows with the same DNA were merged afterwards. Within this sample are some 3,100 delta-chain clones, with over 25% of them counted one time only. The top ten clonotypes cover about 8% of the sample. This specimen consisted of peripheral blood, obtained at time point 3 of longitudinal follow-up. These receptors were obtained from a human donor who was a Ugandan infant, either HIV-exposed or HIV-unexposed (not recorded which).

Worth noting for this clone: TCRdb records a much larger clone's protein for this DNA, with a difference at residue 7 that likely arises from a read error; the protein given is the translation of the DNA. This chain joins TRDV2 and TRDJ2, with D unclear. Germline V gene lookup returns CDR1 GEAIGNYY and CDR2 EKD. Trimming removed 0 bases at V and 3 bases at J, with 7 bases between. The CDR3 sequence is 14 residues long. CDR3 coding DNA: TGTGCCTGTGACACCTGGAGGATGACAGCACAACTCTTCTTT. This encodes CACDTWRMTAQLFF.

V gene TRDV2 combines with J gene TRDJ3; 10 nucleotides line up with TRDD3. The CDR3 spans 20 residues. CDR1 is GEAIGNYY, CDR2 EKD, per germline. After removal of 0 bases from V and 0 bases from J, the junction contained 7 bases not matched to a gene. The CDR3 DNA reads TGTGCCTGTGACACCGTACTGGGGGATGCGAGCTCCTGGGACACCCGACAGATGTTTTTC. Translating gives CACDTVLGDASSWDTRQMFF.

The CDR3 loop is CALGELGPRPSSVLGGRGTDKLIF. CDR3 coding DNA: TGTGCTCTTGGGGAACTAGGACCCAGGCCCTCCTCGGTACTGGGGGGTAGGGGGACCGATAAACTCATCTTT. The chain couples TRDV1 to TRDJ1, with 8 bases identical to TRDD3. J was trimmed by 2 bases and V by 0 bases; bases with no gene match: 29. Germline lookup yields CDR1 TSWWSYY and CDR2 QGS. This CDR3 has 24 residues.

This sequence joins TRDV1 and TRDJ1; a weak D match, TRDD2 (5 bases). Germline CDR1 reads TSWWSYY; CDR2 reads QGS. The V gene lost 4 bases and the J gene lost 0 bases, with 21 bases spanning the gap. This CDR3 region has 18 residues. CDR3 residues: CALGAYGPPSPYTDKLIF. The CDR3, as DNA: TGTGCTCTTGGGGCCTACGGTCCGCCCTCCCCGTACACCGATAAACTCATCTTT.

DNA of the CDR3: TGTGCTCTTGGGGAAAACTCTCAGAGTCCTTCCTCTGGGGGATACGAGGGGTGCGACGGACTGATCTTT. It encodes CALGENSQSPSSGGYEGCDGLIF. This sequence joins TRDV1 and TRDJ4, with 12 bases lining up with TRDD3. CDR1 is TSWWSYY, CDR2 QGS, per germline. The CDR3 is 23 amino acids. After removal of 2 bases from V and 8 bases from J, the junction contained 33 bases not matched to a gene.

About this clone: A much larger clone lies a single base off, so this may be a read error. This same CDR3 is encoded by further DNA sequences in the sample. The CDR3, as DNA: TGTGCTCTTGGGGAATTAAATCTTCCTAAACCCCCTTACTGGGGGATTCCAACTCTTACCGCCCCGGGACTCATCTTT. Translated: CALGELNLPKPPYWGIPTLTAPGLIF. This chain connects TRDV1 to TRDJ1; 10 bases align to TRDD3. V gave up 2 bases and J gave up 10 bases; unmatched junction bases: 43. Germline V gene sequence: CDR1 TSWWSYY, CDR2 QGS. The CDR3 extends over 26 amino acids.

For this clone: A read error may account for a junction end that differs from germline. In the same sample, other DNA sequences code for this CDR3. In DNA, the CDR3 is TGTGCTCTTGGGGAACTAGGGTGGTGGGGGACCGCCAGACCACTGATCTTT. It translates to CALGELGWWGTARPLIF. The chain carries TRDV1 and TRDJ4; 7 bases match TRDD3. The CDR3 totals 17 residues. Germline values: CDR1 TSWWSYY, CDR2 QGS.

CDR3 sequence (DNA): TGTGCTCTTGGGAAATTGCCCCTACTGGGGGTCCACCCGTACACCGATAAACTCATCTTT. Protein sequence: CALGKLPLLGVHPYTDKLIF. This chain joins TRDV1 and TRDJ1; 8 nucleotides match TRDD3. The CDR3 totals 20 residues. The junction had 20 bases not matched to a gene; V was cut back by 5 bases and J by 0 bases. Germline V gene lookup returns CDR1 TSWWSYY and CDR2 QGS.

J is TRDJ1 and V is TRDV1; the match to TRDD3 covers 13 bases. CDR1 and CDR2 from the germline V gene are TSWWSYY and QGS. This CDR3 contains 20 residues. Germline trimming cut 2 bases from V and 7 bases from J; bases unmatched to any gene: 19. CDR3 coding DNA: TGTGCTCTTGGGGAATCTCCTTCCTACTCCTTTACTGGGGGATACGGTAAACTCATCTTT. This sequence encodes CALGESPSYSFTGGYGKLIF.

The rearrangement links TRDV1 to TRDJ1; 10 bases are a match to TRDD3. This CDR3 spans 25 amino acids. Germline V gives CDR1 TSWWSYY, CDR2 QGS. J gave up 0 bases and V 0 bases, and 28 bases lay outside the gene matches. The DNA for the CDR3 is TGTGCTCTTGGGGAACTAGAACGCCTTGTGTACTGGGGGATTATGGACCTTCCGTACACCGATAAACTCATCTTT. Translating gives CALGELERLVYWGIMDLPYTDKLIF.

To note about this clone: A much larger clone lies a single base off, so this may be a read error. The chain couples TRDV1 to TRDJ1; 9 bases align to TRDD3. Germline V gene sequence: CDR1 TSWWSYY, CDR2 QGS. CDR3 length equals 22 residues. CDR3 sequence (DNA): TGTGCTCTTGGTGAAAGCGGGGGGGCGCCTGGGTCTGGGGGATCGCTCACCAATAAACTCATCTTT. As protein: CALGESGGAPGSGGSLTNKLIF.

Only one count was recorded for this clone. This same CDR3 is encoded by further DNA sequences in the sample. V usage is TRDV2 and J usage is TRDJ3, with 9 bases matching TRDD3. There are 19 residues in the CDR3. Germline CDR1 reads GEAIGNYY; CDR2 reads EKD. Trimming at V came to 4 bases and at J to 0 bases, leaving 9 bases not matched to a gene. The CDR3 region is CACDTVLGESSWDTRQMFF. The CDR3 DNA sequence: TGTGCCTGTGATACCGTACTGGGGGAAAGCTCCTGGGACACCCGACAGATGTTTTTC.

Regarding this clone: A much larger clone lies one base from this, so it may be a read error. This chain joins TRDV2 and TRDJ3; 7 bases match TRDD3. The CDR3 length is 16 residues. Germline CDR1 reads GEAIGNYY; CDR2 reads EKD. The CDR3 DNA is TGTGCCTGTGACTGGGGGAGCTCCCGGGACACCCGACAGATGTTTTTC. It yields the protein CACDWGSSRDTRQMFF.